This T cell receptor (beta chain) is from a study of OX40 agonist ivuxolimab in advanced cancers. Study findings and constraints: Among the lowest levels of clonal expansion were found in partial responders at 0.1-3.0 mg/kg. Circulating CD4+ and CD8+ T cells showed clonal expansion by week 6 at 0.1 to 3.0 mg/kg. Expanded clones were, on average, more numerous among CD8+ T cells than CD4+.

Sequencing used immunoSEQ multiplex PCR; TCRdb keeps in-frame clones, though not all of them. The sample lists around 86,000 clones, about 89% seen once, with more than 0.3% in the top ten. About this clone itself: Its matching antigen is unknown.

Material: CD4+ or CD8+ T cells sorted from blood, obtained in a trial of the OX40 agonist ivuxolimab. The TCR was taken from an adult with an advanced solid tumor such as melanoma, head and neck, liver or kidney cancer.

The CDR3 region has the DNA TGTGCCAGCAGTTTATCGAGAGGCGGAGGCCGGTTCTTC. It encodes CASSLSRGGGRFF. The chain has TRBV27 and TRBJ2-1; a weak D match, TRBD2 (5 bases). V lost 0 bases and J 15 bases, leaving 15 bases between the germline ends. The germline V gene encodes CDR1 MNHEY and CDR2 SMNVEV (reference sequence). The CDR3 sequence is 13 residues long.